This T cell receptor (beta chain) was identified in a study of shared clonotypes between healthy human individuals. The ends were cut back, 1 base at V and 7 bases at J, with 16 bases in the middle. CDR1 is SGHTA, CDR2 FQGNSA, per germline. The CDR3 is 15 residues long. The data were produced by immunoSEQ multiplex PCR, yet TCRdb's version contains in-frame clones alone and is incomplete. The data hold some 2,500,000 clones, with 80% to 95% observed a single time. The receptor's source is a man younger than 35 in good health. Some clones in this sample may be carry-over from other donors' samples. The V gene is TRBV7-2, the J gene TRBJ1-2; D not resolved. Sequenced input: naive CD4+ T cells from PBMCs. Subset denoted: CD45RA+ positively selected. The CDR3 region is CASSLGQVLVSGYTF. The CDR3 DNA reads as TGTGCCAGCAGCTTAGGGCAGGTGTTGGTCTCTGGCTACACCTTC.